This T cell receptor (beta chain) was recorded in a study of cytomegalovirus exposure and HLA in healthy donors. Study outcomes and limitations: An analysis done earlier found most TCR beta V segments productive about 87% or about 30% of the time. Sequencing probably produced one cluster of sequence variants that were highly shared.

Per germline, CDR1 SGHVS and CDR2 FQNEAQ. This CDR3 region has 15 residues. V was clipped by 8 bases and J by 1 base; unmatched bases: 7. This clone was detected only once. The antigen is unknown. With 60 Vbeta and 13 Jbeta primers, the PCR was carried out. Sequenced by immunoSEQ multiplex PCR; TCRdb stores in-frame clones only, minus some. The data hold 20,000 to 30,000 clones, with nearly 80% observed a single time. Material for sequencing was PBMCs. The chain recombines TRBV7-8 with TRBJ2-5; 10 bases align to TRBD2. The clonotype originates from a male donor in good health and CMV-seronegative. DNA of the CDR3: TGTGCCAGCTCCCGGCTAGCGGGGGCCCAAGAGACCCAGTACTTC. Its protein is CASSRLAGAQETQYF.